This T cell receptor beta chain was retrieved from a study of blood T cell dynamics during melanoma immunotherapy. Time point of the sample: pre-treatment baseline. After removal of 5 bases from V and 4 bases from J, the junction contained 10 bases not matched to a gene. CDR1 is SGHTA, CDR2 FQGTGA, per germline. CDR3 length: 15 amino acids. The protocol was immunoSEQ multiplex PCR, while the TCRdb copy is restricted to in-frame clones and leaves out a portion. The table has some 9,900 clones, 80% to 90% seen once; the top ten hold approximately 12%. The clonotype originates from a human donor with melanoma. This sample comprised blood, obtained from a patient treated with checkpoint blockade. This chain joins TRBV7-3 and TRBJ2-5; 7 bases are shared with TRBD2. CDR3 sequence reads: CASSHDGLVGETQYF. In nucleotides, the CDR3 is TGTGCCAGCAGCCACGATGGACTAGTAGGAGAGACCCAGTACTTC.